The subject of this entry is one TCR beta chain. The antigen is undetermined. At least 6 micrograms of total RNA were extracted per sample. The data originate from a study of blood T cells in healthy people across ages. Study-level findings and limits: Estimates of diversity drawn from one million T cells were considered underestimates. Compared with aged donors, long-lived donors showed fewer expanded clones, suggesting selection.

The ends were cut back, 4 bases at V and 1 base at J, with 16 bases in the middle. The CDR3 runs to 16 residues. From germline, CDR1 is KGHSH and CDR2 LQKENI. Then a second PCR, running about 6 to 12 cycles, was carried out with a sample-barcoded 5' primer and a J-beta primer mix. From the 5' RACE reads, TCRdb called clonotypes with MiXCR, one entry per CDR3 protein. The sample lists 540,000 or so distinct CDR3 sequences, 24% occurring once. These data also formed part of another study, on T cells of mothers and their children. That paper states: The overlap seen between related mothers and children slightly exceeded that of unrelated pairs, though not significantly.

This chain links TRBV18 with TRBJ1-1, with a weak D call TRBD1 (5 bases). Sequences were obtained from blood. This sequence originates from a boy aged 10-17 years in good health. The CDR3 DNA reads TGTGCCAGCTCACTTACCGAGGTCCAGGGGAACACTGAAGCTTTCTTT. Translating gives CASSLTEVQGNTEAFF.